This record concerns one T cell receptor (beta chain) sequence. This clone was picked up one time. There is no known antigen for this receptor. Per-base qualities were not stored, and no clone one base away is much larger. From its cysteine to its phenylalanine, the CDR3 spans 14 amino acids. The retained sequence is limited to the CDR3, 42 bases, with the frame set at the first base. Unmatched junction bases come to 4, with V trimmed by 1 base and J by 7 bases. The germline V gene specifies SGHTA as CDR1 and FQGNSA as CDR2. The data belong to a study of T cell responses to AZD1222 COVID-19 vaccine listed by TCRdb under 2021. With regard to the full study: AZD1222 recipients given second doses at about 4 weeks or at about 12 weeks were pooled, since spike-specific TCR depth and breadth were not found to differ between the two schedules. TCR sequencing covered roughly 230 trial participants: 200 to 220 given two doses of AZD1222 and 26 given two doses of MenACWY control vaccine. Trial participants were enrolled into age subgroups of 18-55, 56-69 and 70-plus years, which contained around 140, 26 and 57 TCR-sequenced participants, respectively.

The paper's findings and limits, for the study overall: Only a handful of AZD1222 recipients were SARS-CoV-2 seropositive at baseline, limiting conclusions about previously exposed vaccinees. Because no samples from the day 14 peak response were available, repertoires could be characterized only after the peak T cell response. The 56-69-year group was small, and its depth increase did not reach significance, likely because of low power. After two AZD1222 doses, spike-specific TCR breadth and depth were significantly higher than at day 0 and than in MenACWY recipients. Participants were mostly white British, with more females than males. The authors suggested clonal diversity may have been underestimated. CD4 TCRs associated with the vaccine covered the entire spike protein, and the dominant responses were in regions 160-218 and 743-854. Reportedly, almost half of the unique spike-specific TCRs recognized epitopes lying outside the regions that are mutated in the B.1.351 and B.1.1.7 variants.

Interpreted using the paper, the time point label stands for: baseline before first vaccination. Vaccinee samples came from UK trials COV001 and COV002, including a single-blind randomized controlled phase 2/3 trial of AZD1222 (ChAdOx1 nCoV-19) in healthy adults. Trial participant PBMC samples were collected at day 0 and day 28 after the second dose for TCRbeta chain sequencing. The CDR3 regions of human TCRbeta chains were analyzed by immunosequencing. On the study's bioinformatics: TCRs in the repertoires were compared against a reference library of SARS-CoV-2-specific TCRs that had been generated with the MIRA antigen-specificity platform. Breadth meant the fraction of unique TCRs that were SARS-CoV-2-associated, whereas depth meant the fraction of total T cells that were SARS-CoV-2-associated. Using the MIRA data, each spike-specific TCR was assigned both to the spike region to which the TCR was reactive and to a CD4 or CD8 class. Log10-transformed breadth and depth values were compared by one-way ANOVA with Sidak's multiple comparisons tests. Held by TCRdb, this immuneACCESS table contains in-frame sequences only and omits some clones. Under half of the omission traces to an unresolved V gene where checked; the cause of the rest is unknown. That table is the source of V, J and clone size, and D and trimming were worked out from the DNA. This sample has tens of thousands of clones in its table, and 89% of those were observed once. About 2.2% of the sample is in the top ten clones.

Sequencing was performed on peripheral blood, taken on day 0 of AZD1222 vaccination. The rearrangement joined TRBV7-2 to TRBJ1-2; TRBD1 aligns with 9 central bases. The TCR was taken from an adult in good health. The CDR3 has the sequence CASSLGVGQGGYTF. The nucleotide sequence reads TGTGCCAGCAGCTTAGGTGTGGGACAGGGTGGCTACACCTTC.